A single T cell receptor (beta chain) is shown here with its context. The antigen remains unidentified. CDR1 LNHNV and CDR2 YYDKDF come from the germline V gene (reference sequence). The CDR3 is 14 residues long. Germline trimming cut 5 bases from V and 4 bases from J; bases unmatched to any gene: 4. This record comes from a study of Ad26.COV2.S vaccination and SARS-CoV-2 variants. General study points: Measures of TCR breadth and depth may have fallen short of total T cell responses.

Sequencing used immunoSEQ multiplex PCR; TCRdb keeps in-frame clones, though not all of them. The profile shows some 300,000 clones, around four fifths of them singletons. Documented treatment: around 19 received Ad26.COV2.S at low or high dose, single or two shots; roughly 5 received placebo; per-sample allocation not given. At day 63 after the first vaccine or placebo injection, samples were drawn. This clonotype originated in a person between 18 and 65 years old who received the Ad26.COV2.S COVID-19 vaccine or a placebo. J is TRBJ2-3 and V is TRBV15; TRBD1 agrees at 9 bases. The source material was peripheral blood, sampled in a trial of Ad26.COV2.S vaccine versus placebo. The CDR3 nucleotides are TGTGCCACCAGCGACAGGGGGAGGTCAGATACGCAGTATTTT. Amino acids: CATSDRGRSDTQYF.